The source of this T cell receptor (beta chain) is a study of a mutant IDH1 vaccine in newly diagnosed glioma. Deletions cut 2 bases from V and 0 bases from J, with 4 bases between. Germline V gives CDR1 SEHNR, CDR2 FQNEAQ (reference sequence). The CDR3 is made up of 14 amino acids. Using immunoSEQ multiplex PCR, the repertoire was profiled, and TCRdb retains in-frame clones only, with some absent. The data contain about 100,000 clones, about 82% of them singletons. Time point indicated: baseline, week 1 (first vaccination visit). Described treatment: pre-vaccination baseline after standard-of-care therapy. Tumors from donors were new WHO grade 3 or 4 IDH1-mutant astrocytomas with ATRX loss.

The chain joins TRBV7-9 to TRBJ2-2; D is uncertain. The TCR was taken from a man between 35 and 55 years old with glioma. Sequencing was performed on PBMCs, taken from a glioma patient treated with radiotherapy, temozolomide or both. The CDR3 coding sequence is TGTGCCAGCAGCTTACAAGCGAACACCGGGGAGCTGTTTTTT. Its protein product is CASSLQANTGELFF.